The clone carrying this T cell receptor (beta chain) has only a few counts. These data are taken from a study of T-cell memory formation after mild COVID-19. MiXCR was run by TCRdb on the 5' RACE reads, yielding one entry per CDR3 protein. The sample has fewer than 550,000 distinct CDR3 sequences, roughly 20% seen once. CDR1 is SGHKS and CDR2 is YYEKEE in the germline V gene (reference sequence). V lost 0 bases to trimming and J lost 0 bases, with 10 bases between them. CDR3 length: 15 residues. This sequence originates from an adult woman who had mild COVID-19 (a few samples of this study predate the infection). Cell type and time point are not known. The chain combines TRBV5-5 with TRBJ2-7; the D gene is possibly TRBD2 (6 bases). The source material was PBMCs or a T cell subset sorted from them (not recorded which). For the CDR3, the DNA is TGTGCCAGCAGCTTGGGAGTAGCGGTCTCCTACGAGCAGTACTTC. This codes for CASSLGVAVSYEQYF.